The 23 T cell receptor beta chains reported below all come from one sample, sequenced in a study of T-cell reconstitution after alpha-beta-depleted transplantation in children. Researchers prepared the TCRbeta library using unique molecular identifiers, the study reports. TCRdb redid the calling of the PCR reads with MiXCR, one entry per CDR3 protein. The sample shows 490,000 or so distinct CDR3 sequences, around 13% of them seen only once. Specimen: PBMCs from the stem cell graft donor, collected from the stem cell graft. The receptors stem from a human donor who donated a stem cell graft to a child with combined immunodeficiency.

The chain recombines TRBV20-1 with TRBJ2-1; D possibly corresponds to TRBD1 (5 bases). Germline V gene lookup returns CDR1 DFQATT and CDR2 SNEGSKA (reference sequence). CDR3 length equals 15 residues. V dropped 3 bases and J dropped 0 bases, with 12 bases sitting between them. CDR3 residues: CSARWTLSSYNEQFF. CDR3 DNA: TGCAGTGCTAGGTGGACATTGAGCTCCTACAATGAGCAGTTCTTC.

The V gene is TRBV19, the J gene TRBJ2-1, with 8 nucleotides matching TRBD2. With V trimmed by 6 bases and J by 6 bases, 7 bases remained unmatched. The CDR3 length is 14 residues. Per the germline V gene, CDR1 is LNHDA and CDR2 is SQIVND (reference sequence). CDR3 amino acids: CASRFKRGTNEQFF. CDR3 coding DNA: TGTGCCAGTAGATTCAAGCGGGGGACCAATGAGCAGTTCTTC.

J is TRBJ2-1 and V is TRBV7-2; D is perhaps TRBD1 (5 bases). Germline V gene sequence: CDR1 SGHTA, CDR2 FQGNSA. V was shortened by 6 bases and J by 12 bases, with 18 bases between the two germline ends. This CDR3 has 13 amino acids. The CDR3 DNA reads TGTGCCAGCAGACCCAGGGTGGTGTCTCGGCAGTTCTTC. This sequence encodes CASRPRVVSRQFF.

There are many counts of this clonotype. The gene calls are TRBV28 and TRBJ2-1; TRBD2 matches at 7 bases. The CDR3 covers 16 residues. V shed 2 bases and J 0 bases; nucleotides not matched to a gene: 4. Germline lookup yields CDR1 MDHEN and CDR2 SYDVKM. The CDR3 DNA is TGTGCCAGCAGTTTAAGTCGCGGGGGCTCCTACAATGAGCAGTTCTTC. It is translated as CASSLSRGGSYNEQFF.

This clonotype has just a few counts. The rearrangement joins TRBV29-1 to TRBJ1-2; TRBD1 is a possible D gene (5 bases). The germline V and J ends were trimmed by 7 bases and 8 bases, with 17 bases remaining between them. The CDR3 has 12 residues. Germline CDR1 and CDR2: SQVTM and ANQGSEA. The CDR3 sequence: CSAETGDWGYTF. The DNA of the CDR3 is TGCAGCGCCGAAACCGGGGACTGGGGCTACACCTTC.

This chain uses TRBV5-5 with TRBJ1-6, with 9 bases identical to TRBD1. Germline values: CDR1 SGHKS, CDR2 YYEKEE (reference sequence). This CDR3 has 15 residues. V shed 1 base, J shed 14 bases, and the junction held 10 bases outside the gene matches. DNA for the CDR3: TGTGCCAGCAGCTTGTTGGGACAGGGTCGCCGAGCCCTCCACTTT. Translation: CASSLLGQGRRALHF. The whole variable domain, filled in from reference TRBV5-5 and TRBJ1-6, reads DAGVTQSPTHLIKTRGQQVTLRCSPISGHKSVSWYQQVLGQGPQFIFQYYEKEERGRGNFPDRFSARQFPNYSSELNVNALLLGDSALYLCASSLLGQGRRALHFGNGTRLTVT.

This sequence joins TRBV6-2 or TRBV6-3 and TRBJ2-7; D unresolved. Germline V gene data show CDR1 as MNHEY and CDR2 as SVGEGT. V dropped 9 bases and J dropped 7 bases, with 25 bases sitting between them. The CDR3 loop spans 15 amino acids. The CDR3 coding sequence is TGTGCCAGGTTTAGGACGAAACACTTCAAGGGAGAGCAGTACTTC. Its protein product is CARFRTKHFKGEQYF.

This clonotype occurred a few times. CDR3 residues: CATSRAPGSNQPQHF. CDR3 nucleotides: TGTGCCACCAGCAGAGCCCCAGGTAGCAATCAGCCCCAGCATTTT. The gene calls are TRBV15 and TRBJ1-5; D remains unclear. CDR1 is LNHNV and CDR2 is YYDKDF in the germline V gene (reference sequence). CDR3 length: 15 amino acids. With 1 base removed from V and 0 bases from J, the gap between germline ends came to 7 bases.

The V call is TRBV5-8, the J call TRBJ1-5; possibly TRBD1 for D (6 bases). V was clipped by 4 bases and J by 0 bases, with 14 bases between them. The CDR3 has 16 amino acids. CDR1 and CDR2 from the germline V gene are SGHTS and YDEGEE. This CDR3 is CASSLGGGYSNQPQHF. The CDR3 bases are TGTGCCAGCAGCCTGGGAGGGGGTTATAGCAATCAGCCCCAGCATTTT.

This clonotype occurred a few times. V gene TRBV5-1 combines with J gene TRBJ2-7, with D perhaps assigned TRBD1 or TRBD2 (5 bases each). V gave up 3 bases and J gave up 4 bases, with 11 bases separating them. The CDR3 spans 13 residues. Looked up from germline, CDR1 is SGHRS and CDR2 is YFSETQ. For the CDR3, the DNA is TGCGCCAGCAGCTGGGACGCAGGGTACGAGCAGTACTTC. Its translation is CASSWDAGYEQYF.

Note on this clonotype: Because the CDR3 is missing its conserved closing phenylalanine or tryptophan, this is likely a read error. The rearrangement links TRBV5-1 to TRBJ1-2; TRBD1 is a possible D gene (5 bases). CDR3 length: 14 amino acids. Germline loops: CDR1 SGHRS, CDR2 YFSETQ. V lost 1 base and J lost 3, with 10 bases in between. The CDR3 region has the DNA TGCGCCAGCAGCTTGCGGGACGGCTACTATGGCTACACCTGC. Protein sequence: CASSLRDGYYGYTC.

This chain links TRBV7-9 with TRBJ1-1; D gene uncertain. Germline assignment: CDR1 SEHNR and CDR2 FQNEAQ (reference sequence). Trimming took 2 bases from V and 4 from J, leaving 8 bases between them. The CDR3 spans 13 residues. The CDR3 nucleotides read TGTGCCAGCAGCTTATTGATTGGCACTGAAGCTTTCTTT. Protein product: CASSLLIGTEAFF.

For this clonotype: An end of the junction differs from the germline gene, which may be a read error. The genes are TRBV12-3 or TRBV12-4 and TRBJ2-7; a possible D gene is TRBD1 (5 bases). The CDR3 runs to 13 residues. CDR3 residues: CASSPTASTQLTF. The CDR3 bases are TGTGCCAGCAGTCCGACAGCAAGTACCCAATTAACGTTC.

The chain couples TRBV6-5 to TRBJ2-7; no clear D. V was shortened by 0 bases and J by 3 bases, with 9 bases between the two germline ends. Germline values: CDR1 MNHEY, CDR2 SVGAGI. The CDR3 contains 14 residues. The CDR3 region is CASSYSQPGYEQYF. The CDR3 DNA is TGTGCCAGCAGTTACTCGCAGCCAGGCTACGAGCAGTACTTC.

This clonotype was recorded a few times. V usage is TRBV9 and J usage is TRBJ2-3; D call uncertain. Germline V gives CDR1 SGDLS, CDR2 YYNGEE. The CDR3 sequence is 15 residues long. V lost 0 bases and J lost 0, with 8 bases in between. CDR3 in amino acids: CASSVGVVSTDTQYF. In DNA form, the CDR3 reads TGTGCCAGCAGCGTAGGTGTCGTTAGCACAGATACGCAGTATTTT.

V is TRBV12-3 or TRBV12-4 and J is TRBJ2-7; D unresolved. This CDR3 is built from 14 residues. V lost 2 bases and J 0 bases, leaving 8 bases between the germline ends. The CDR3 loop reads CASSLFGTSYEQYF. CDR3 nucleotide sequence: TGTGCCAGCAGTTTATTCGGAACCTCCTACGAGCAGTACTTC.

This chain uses TRBV18 with TRBJ1-1; D may be TRBD1 (5 bases). The V end lost 3 bases, the J end lost 2 bases, and 10 bases lay between the germline ends. The germline V gene encodes CDR1 KGHSH and CDR2 LQKENI. This CDR3 has 14 amino acids. The CDR3 region is CASSPLQGNTEAFF. The DNA of the CDR3 is TGTGCCAGCTCACCTCTCCAGGGTAACACTGAAGCTTTCTTT.

This clonotype was found a few times. The V gene is TRBV5-1, the J gene TRBJ1-1, with D tentatively TRBD1 (5 bases). V dropped 5 bases and J dropped 3 bases, with 11 bases sitting between them. Germline V gene data show CDR1 as SGHRS and CDR2 as YFSETQ. The CDR3 length is 13 residues. In nucleotides, the CDR3 is TGCGCCAGCAGGGGACCTGTGGACACTGAAGCTTTCTTT. Protein sequence: CASRGPVDTEAFF.

This clonotype was seen a few times. V and J are TRBV6-1 and TRBJ2-2; TRBD2 aligns across 7 bases. The germline V gene has CDR1 MNHNS and CDR2 SASEGT. The CDR3 has 15 amino acids. J gave up 4 bases and V 5 bases, and 7 bases lay outside the gene matches. The CDR3 spells CASSRRTSSTGELFF. CDR3 DNA sequence: TGTGCCAGCAGTCGTAGGACTAGTAGCACCGGGGAGCTGTTTTTT.

The table lists this clonotype with many counts. The chain couples TRBV5-1 to TRBJ2-1; D is undetermined. Germline V lookup: CDR1 SGHRS, CDR2 YFSETQ. The CDR3 covers 11 residues. The V and J ends lost 3 bases and 9 bases respectively, with 7 bases between them. Here the CDR3 reads CASSSGIEQFF. The DNA of the CDR3 is TGCGCCAGCAGCTCTGGTATTGAGCAGTTCTTC.

This clonotype was observed many times. DNA of the CDR3: TGTGCCAGCAGTATCAGCGGGGGGGCGGGGAATGAGCAGTTCTTC. The encoded protein is CASSISGGAGNEQFF. The chain couples TRBV27 to TRBJ2-1, with TRBD2 identical over 10 bases. The CDR3 has 15 residues. The V segment lost 5 bases and the J segment 7 bases; nucleotides outside the gene matches: 8. Germline V gene data show CDR1 as MNHEY and CDR2 as SMNVEV (reference sequence).

This clonotype was observed at least ten times. The chain employs TRBV7-6 and TRBJ2-2; either TRBD1 or TRBD2 may fit D (5 bases each). The V and J ends lost 5 bases and 6 bases respectively, with 7 bases between them. The CDR3 is 12 amino acids. Germline CDR1 and CDR2: SGHVS and FNYEAQ. CDR3 DNA: TGTGCCAGCAGCCGGGGCCCCGGGGAGCTGTTTTTT. Residues: CASSRGPGELFF.

This clonotype was seen more than once but under ten times. This rearrangement joins TRBV11-3 to TRBJ1-3; weak D call: TRBD1 (5 bases). V was cut by 5 bases and J by 2 bases, with 10 bases left in between. The CDR3 length is 14 residues. The germline V gene encodes CDR1 SGHNT and CDR2 YENEEA. CDR3 DNA sequence: TGTGCCAGCAGCCCCCAGGGACCTGGAAACACCATATATTTT. Encoded protein: CASSPQGPGNTIYF.